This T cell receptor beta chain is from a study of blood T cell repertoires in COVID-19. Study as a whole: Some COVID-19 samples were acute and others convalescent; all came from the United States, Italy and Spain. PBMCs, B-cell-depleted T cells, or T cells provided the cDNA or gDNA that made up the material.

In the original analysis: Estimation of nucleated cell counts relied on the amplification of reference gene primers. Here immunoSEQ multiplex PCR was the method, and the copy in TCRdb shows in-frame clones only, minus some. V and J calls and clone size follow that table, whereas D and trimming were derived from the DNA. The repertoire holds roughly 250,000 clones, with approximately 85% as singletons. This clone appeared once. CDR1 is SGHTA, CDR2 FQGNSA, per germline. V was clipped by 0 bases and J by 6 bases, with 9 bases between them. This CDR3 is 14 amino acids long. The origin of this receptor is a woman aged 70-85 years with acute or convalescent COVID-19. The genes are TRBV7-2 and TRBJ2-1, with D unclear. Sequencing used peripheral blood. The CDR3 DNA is TGTGCCAGCAGCTTAGCGAGCCTCGGCAATGAGCAGTTCTTC. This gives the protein CASSLASLGNEQFF.